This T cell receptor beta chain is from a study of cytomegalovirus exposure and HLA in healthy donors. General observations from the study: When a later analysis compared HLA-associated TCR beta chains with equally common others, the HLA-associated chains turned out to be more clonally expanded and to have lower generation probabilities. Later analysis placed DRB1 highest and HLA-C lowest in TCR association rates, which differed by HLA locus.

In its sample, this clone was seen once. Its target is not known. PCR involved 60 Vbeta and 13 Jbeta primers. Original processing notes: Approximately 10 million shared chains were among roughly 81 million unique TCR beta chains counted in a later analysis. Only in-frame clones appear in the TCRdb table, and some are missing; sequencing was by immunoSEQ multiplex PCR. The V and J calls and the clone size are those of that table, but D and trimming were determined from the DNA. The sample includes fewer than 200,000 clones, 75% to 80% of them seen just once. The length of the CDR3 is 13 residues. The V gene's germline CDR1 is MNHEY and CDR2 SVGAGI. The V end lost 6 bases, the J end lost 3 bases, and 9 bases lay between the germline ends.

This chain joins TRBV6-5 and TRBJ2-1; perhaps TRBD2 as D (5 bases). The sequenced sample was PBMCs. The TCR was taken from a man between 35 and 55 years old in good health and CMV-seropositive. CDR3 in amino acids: CASSISVYNEQFF. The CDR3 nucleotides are TGTGCCAGCAGCATTAGCGTCTACAATGAGCAGTTCTTC.